This passage covers 22 T cell receptor beta chains from one sample sequenced in a study of identical twins. TCRdb recomputed calls from the 5' RACE reads with MiXCR, one row per CDR3 protein. The sample lists about 660,000 distinct CDR3 sequences; 8.6% were seen once. The same data also contributed to another study, on yellow fever vaccine responses in identical twins.

Specimen: PBMCs. The receptors originated from a woman between 18 and 29 years old in good health.

This clonotype was picked up a small number of times. The chain couples TRBV5-5 to TRBJ1-5; 7 bases agree with TRBD1. The CDR3 has 15 residues. V gave up 5 bases and J gave up 0 bases; unmatched junction bases: 5. Germline CDR1 is SGHKS and CDR2 is YYEKEE (reference sequence). The DNA for the CDR3 is TGTGCCAGCAGTCAGGGACAGCATAGCAATCAGCCCCAGCATTTT. Translation gives CASSQGQHSNQPQHF.

The V gene is TRBV29-1, the J gene TRBJ2-7, with 8 nucleotides matching TRBD1. CDR3 size: 12 residues. The germline V gene has CDR1 SQVTM and CDR2 ANQGSEA. Trimming at V came to 4 bases and at J to 5 bases, leaving 4 bases not matched to a gene. CDR3 nucleotide sequence: TGCAGCGTTGTGACAGGGGCCAACGAGCAGTACTTC. Residues: CSVVTGANEQYF.

The chain uses TRBV11-2 and TRBJ2-1; tentatively, D is TRBD1 (6 bases). With 0 bases removed from V and 7 bases from J, the gap between germline ends came to 10 bases. This CDR3 has 14 residues. Germline values: CDR1 SGHAT, CDR2 FQNNGV. CDR3 region: CASSLEATGNEQFF. The CDR3 region has the DNA TGTGCCAGCAGCTTAGAGGCGACAGGAAATGAGCAGTTCTTC.

This clonotype was detected many times. The V call is TRBV10-3, the J call TRBJ2-7; TRBD1 aligns across 7 bases. Looked up from germline, CDR1 is ENHRY and CDR2 is SYGVKD. CDR3 length: 14 residues. V dropped 4 bases and J dropped 0; count of bases not matched to a gene: 3. CDR3 sequence (DNA): TGTGCCATCAGTGCGACAGGGAACTCCTACGAGCAGTACTTC. Amino acids: CAISATGNSYEQYF.

This chain connects TRBV6-1 to TRBJ2-7, with D perhaps assigned TRBD1 or TRBD2 (6 bases each). CDR1 MNHNS and CDR2 SASEGT come from the germline V gene. The CDR3 contains 13 residues. Trimming cost V 7 bases and J 4 bases, with 14 bases left between them. The chain's CDR3 is CASKKRGPYEQYF. For the CDR3, the DNA is TGTGCCAGCAAGAAACGGGGGCCTTACGAGCAGTACTTC.

This clonotype was detected a few times. V gene TRBV4-3 combines with J gene TRBJ2-1; no clear D. The CDR3 is 16 residues long. Trimming shortened V by 0 bases and J by 9 bases, and 18 bases separated the two germline ends. The germline CDR1 and CDR2 sequences are LGHNA and YSLEER. The chain's CDR3 is CASSQDRQLPPGEQFF. In nucleotides, the CDR3 is TGCGCCAGCAGCCAAGATCGGCAACTACCCCCAGGTGAGCAGTTCTTC.

The chain recombines TRBV7-9 with TRBJ1-2; D ambiguous. Germline CDR1 reads SEHNR; CDR2 reads FQNEAQ (reference sequence). There are 14 residues in the CDR3. V was clipped by 1 base and J by 5 bases, with 11 bases between them. The CDR3 coding sequence is TGTGCCAGCAGCTTAGTCCGGCAGGATTATGGCTACACCTTC. Protein sequence: CASSLVRQDYGYTF. The whole variable domain, remainder taken from reference TRBV7-9 and TRBJ1-2, is DTGVSQNPRHKITKRGQNVTFRCDPISEHNRLYWYRQTLGQGPEFLTYFQNEAQLEKSRLLSDRFSAERPKGSFSTLEIQRTEQGDSAMYLCASSLVRQDYGYTFGSGTRLTVV.

This clonotype was detected many times. The chain joins TRBV7-9 to TRBJ2-6, with unresolved D. Per germline, CDR1 SEHNR and CDR2 FQNEAQ (reference sequence). V was cut by 1 base and J by 2 bases, with 9 bases left in between. The CDR3 contains 16 residues. CDR3 loop: CASSLVPGPGANVLTF. In DNA form, the CDR3 reads TGTGCCAGCAGCTTAGTACCTGGGCCTGGGGCCAACGTCCTGACTTTC.

This clonotype was picked up a small number of times. The V call is TRBV19, the J call TRBJ1-2, with unresolved D. In germline, CDR1 is LNHDA, CDR2 SQIVND (reference sequence). Trimming removed 5 bases at V and 2 bases at J, with 9 bases between. The length of the CDR3 is 13 residues. The DNA of the CDR3 is TGTGCCAGTAGTGTATTTAAGAACTATGGCTACACCTTC. It is translated as CASSVFKNYGYTF.

This clonotype appeared many times. The chain carries TRBV9 and TRBJ2-4; D uncertain. Between the trimmed V and J ends, which lost 3 bases and 0 bases, there was a span of 10 bases. The CDR3 spans 15 residues. CDR1 and CDR2 (germline): SGDLS, YYNGEE. CDR3: CASSEAPSAKNIQYF. In DNA, the CDR3 is TGTGCCAGCAGCGAAGCACCCTCAGCCAAAAACATTCAGTACTTC.

This clonotype was seen ten or more times. This chain links TRBV28 with TRBJ2-1; 12 nucleotides agree with TRBD2. Unmatched junction bases numbered 10, after V lost 6 bases and J lost 7 bases. The CDR3 is 16 amino acids. Germline CDR1 is MDHEN and CDR2 is SYDVKM. The DNA of the CDR3 is TGTGCCAGCAGAGATTTGAAGGGGACTAGCGGGAATGAGCAGTTCTTC. This encodes CASRDLKGTSGNEQFF.

At least ten counts were recorded for this clonotype. The genes are TRBV4-2 and TRBJ2-3; D not resolved. Trimming took off 0 bases at V and 5 bases at J, with 9 bases between the two ends. The CDR3 spans 14 residues. Germline values: CDR1 LGHNA, CDR2 YNFKEQ. The CDR3 sequence: CASSQDGPEDTQYF. In DNA, the CDR3 is TGTGCCAGCAGCCAAGATGGTCCGGAAGATACGCAGTATTTT.

The V and J genes are TRBV4-3 and TRBJ2-1; D remains ambiguous. V shed 3 bases and J shed 4 bases, with 10 bases lying between them. The germline gives CDR1 LGHNA, CDR2 YSLEER. The CDR3 covers 14 residues. Written as DNA, the CDR3 is TGCGCCAGCAGCCAGGGAAGGTTGTACAATGAGCAGTTCTTC. Amino acid sequence: CASSQGRLYNEQFF.

This clonotype has just one count. This chain connects TRBV6-5 to TRBJ2-7; no clear D. V lost 0 bases, J lost 5 bases, and 14 bases lay in between. The germline CDR1 and CDR2 sequences are MNHEY and SVGAGI. The CDR3 totals 15 residues. CDR3 in DNA: TGTGCCAGCAGTTACTCACGGGCGTCGTTCGACGAGCAGTACTTC. The encoded protein is CASSYSRASFDEQYF.

This clonotype was seen only a few times. The chain carries TRBV29-1 and TRBJ1-1; D is perhaps TRBD1 (6 bases). V lost 7 bases to trimming and J lost 6 bases, with 15 bases between them. This CDR3 is built from 12 residues. Germline V gene lookup returns CDR1 SQVTM and CDR2 ANQGSEA. CDR3 nucleotides: TGCAGCGCCTCAGGGGTTCTAGCTGAAGCTTTCTTT. The encoded protein is CSASGVLAEAFF.

The chain combines TRBV19 with TRBJ2-5, with 9 bases aligning to TRBD1. In germline, CDR1 is LNHDA, CDR2 SQIVND (reference sequence). Trimming took 9 bases from V and 5 from J; bases not matched to a gene: 4. The CDR3 has 12 residues. The CDR3 sequence is CASGQGIETQYF. The CDR3 DNA is TGTGCCAGCGGACAGGGGATCGAGACCCAGTACTTC.

This clonotype occurred many times. This sequence joins TRBV12-3 or TRBV12-4 and TRBJ2-1; 16 bases match TRBD2. V dropped 6 bases and J dropped 7; count of bases not matched to a gene: 6. The CDR3 runs to 16 residues. As DNA, the CDR3 is TGTGCCAGCAGCCAGGGACTAGCGGGGGGGAGGAATGAGCAGTTCTTC. This encodes CASSQGLAGGRNEQFF.

This clonotype has ten or more counts. V is TRBV6-1 and J is TRBJ1-5; D perhaps matches TRBD1 (6 bases). V lost 7 bases and J lost 7, with 20 bases in between. This CDR3 has 15 residues. Germline V lookup: CDR1 MNHNS, CDR2 SASEGT. This CDR3 is CASNSAQGQGQPQHF. The CDR3 coding sequence is TGTGCCAGCAACTCCGCACAGGGCCAGGGGCAGCCCCAGCATTTT.

This chain connects TRBV15 to TRBJ2-7, with a tentative D call TRBD2 (6 bases). Trimming cost V 5 bases and J 3 bases, with 14 bases left between them. This CDR3 region has 14 residues. CDR1 is LNHNV, CDR2 YYDKDF, per germline (reference sequence). CDR3 nucleotide sequence: TGTGCCACCAGCGGCGGGACTCCCGACTACGAGCAGTACTTC. Translating gives CATSGGTPDYEQYF.

This clonotype was observed many times. The V and J genes are TRBV5-1 and TRBJ2-3, with no clear D. The CDR3 contains 13 residues. CDR1 is SGHRS, CDR2 YFSETQ, per germline. V was shortened by 8 bases and J by 2 bases, with 12 bases between the two germline ends. The CDR3 nucleotides read TGCGCCAGTTCCGGCCAACCCACAGATACGCAGTATTTT. It encodes CASSGQPTDTQYF.

The V and J genes are TRBV6-1 and TRBJ2-1; D not resolved. The germline V gene has CDR1 MNHNS and CDR2 SASEGT. This CDR3 contains 18 residues. The ends were cut back, 5 bases at V and 3 bases at J, with 23 bases in the middle. CDR3 in amino acids: CASSPIVGSPQLYNEQFF. CDR3 DNA: TGTGCCAGCAGTCCCATCGTCGGGTCCCCACAGCTCTACAATGAGCAGTTCTTC.

This clonotype was counted ten times or more. V gene TRBV20-1 combines with J gene TRBJ1-6; D not certain. Trimming took off 0 bases at V and 7 bases at J, with 10 bases between the two ends. The germline gives CDR1 DFQATT, CDR2 SNEGSKA (reference sequence). The length of the CDR3 is 14 residues. The CDR3 nucleotides are TGCAGTGCTAGAGATCCAGGAGCAAATTCACCCCTCCACTTT. Its translation is CSARDPGANSPLHF.